The clone carrying this T cell receptor (beta chain) was counted many times. In building TCR beta libraries, iRepertoire HTBI primers were used together with Arm-PCR of CDR3 regions. MiXCR was run by TCRdb on the multiplex PCR reads, yielding one entry per CDR3 protein. This repertoire shows 400,000 to 550,000 distinct CDR3 sequences, around 17% found once; its top ten account for roughly a tenth. The sample originates from a study of regulatory T cells in long-lasting Graves disease. The CDR3 runs to 17 residues. J lost 2 bases, V lost 4 bases, and 12 bases had no gene match. Germline lookup yields CDR1 MDHEN and CDR2 SYDVKM. Time point denoted: newly diagnosed GD, antithyroid drugs for less than 3 months. The TCR library was made from RNA that had been extracted from PBMCs in TRIzol. This same sample was also taken into another study, of T cells in Graves' hyperthyroidism and ophthalmopathy. As that study records: The majority of expanded thyroid clonotypes above 0.001 also appeared in blood. Prediction of ophthalmopathy progression came a median around 6.1 months pre-onset.

This TCR was recovered from a woman aged 25 to 45 with Graves disease. The V call is TRBV28, the J call TRBJ2-5; TRBD2 matches at 8 bases. The material was peripheral blood mononuclear cells (PBMCs), obtained at new diagnosis, from a patient treated with antithyroid drugs. The CDR3: CASSSLPGTSQQETQYF. The DNA of the CDR3 is TGTGCCAGCAGTTCACTCCCCGGGACTAGTCAGCAAGAGACCCAGTACTTC.